This T cell receptor beta chain was documented in a study of OX40 agonist ivuxolimab in advanced cancers. Overall study context: Patients with hepatocellular carcinoma, melanoma, renal cell or head and neck cancer made up the dose-escalation patients. The study, taken as a whole, reports: Expanded clones were, on average, more numerous among CD8+ T cells than CD4+.

There are 13 residues in the CDR3. CDR1 is MNHEY and CDR2 is SMNVEV in the germline V gene (reference sequence). V was clipped by 6 bases and J by 4 bases, with 10 bases between them. Sequenced by immunoSEQ multiplex PCR; TCRdb stores in-frame clones only, minus some. The sample gives some 43,000 clones, approximately 88% of which show up once; approximately 0.6% is in the top ten. For this clone: The antigen is not known.

This sequence originates from an adult with an advanced solid tumor such as melanoma, head and neck, liver or kidney cancer. The chain couples TRBV27 to TRBJ1-3; D gene uncertain. Sample: CD4+ or CD8+ T cells sorted from blood, taken in a trial of the OX40 agonist ivuxolimab. CDR3 sequence: CASSQRYGNTIYF. CDR3 DNA: TGTGCCAGCAGCCAAAGGTACGGAAACACCATATATTTT.